Shown below are 3 T cell receptor beta chains from a single sample sequenced in a study of blood T cell repertoires in COVID-19. Repertoires were generated with immunoSEQ multiplex PCR, while TCRdb's copy carries only in-frame clones and drops some. The sample carries roughly 90,000 clones, roughly 76% recorded once. Sequenced input: peripheral blood. Source of these receptors: a woman older than 75 with active or convalescent COVID-19.

This clone was detected only a few times. The CDR3 spells CASSLFQGGREAFF. The DNA for the CDR3 is TGCGCCAGCAGCCTATTTCAGGGAGGCCGTGAAGCTTTCTTT. The chain joins TRBV5-1 to TRBJ1-1, with a possible D match to TRBD1 (5 bases). This CDR3 is built from 14 residues. Germline CDR1 SGHRS, CDR2 YFSETQ. The V end lost 4 bases, the J end lost 7 bases, and 17 bases lay between the germline ends.

This clone has more than one count but fewer than ten. The chain recombines TRBV12-3 or TRBV12-4 with TRBJ2-7; D possibly corresponds to TRBD2 (5 bases). V was cut by 6 bases and J by 6 bases, with 12 bases left in between. There are 12 residues in the CDR3. For the CDR3, the DNA is TGTGCCAGCAGCACCACGGGAAGCGAGCAGTACTTC. This sequence encodes CASSTTGSEQYF.

A few counts support this clone. The CDR3 DNA reads as TGTGCCAGCAGCCTGCTAGCGGGGACATACGAGCAGTACTTC. Its protein is CASSLLAGTYEQYF. The chain has TRBV7-2 and TRBJ2-7; TRBD2 matches at 9 bases. The trim removed 5 bases at V and 4 bases at J, leaving 6 bases unmatched. The CDR3 covers 14 residues. From germline, CDR1 is SGHTA and CDR2 FQGNSA.